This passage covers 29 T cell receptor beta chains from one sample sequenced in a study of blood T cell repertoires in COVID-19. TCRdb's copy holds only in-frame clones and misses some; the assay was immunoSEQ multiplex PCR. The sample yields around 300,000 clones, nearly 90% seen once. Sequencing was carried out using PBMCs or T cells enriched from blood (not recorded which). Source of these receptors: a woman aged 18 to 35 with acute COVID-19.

In nucleotides, the CDR3 is TGTGCCAGCAGTGATCTGGGACAGGCTGGGATAGAGCAGTACTTC. Amino acids: CASSDLGQAGIEQYF. The chain links TRBV6-1 to TRBJ2-7; TRBD1 matches 8 bases. The ends lost 3 bases at V and 7 bases at J; junction bases unmatched: 11. The CDR3 covers 15 residues. The germline CDR1 and CDR2 sequences are MNHNS and SASEGT.

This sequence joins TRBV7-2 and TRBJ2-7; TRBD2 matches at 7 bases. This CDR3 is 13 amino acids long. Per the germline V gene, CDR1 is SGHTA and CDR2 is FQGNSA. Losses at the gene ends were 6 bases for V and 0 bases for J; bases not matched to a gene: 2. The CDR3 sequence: CASRGGSSYEQYF. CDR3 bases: TGTGCCAGCAGGGGCGGGAGCTCCTACGAGCAGTACTTC.

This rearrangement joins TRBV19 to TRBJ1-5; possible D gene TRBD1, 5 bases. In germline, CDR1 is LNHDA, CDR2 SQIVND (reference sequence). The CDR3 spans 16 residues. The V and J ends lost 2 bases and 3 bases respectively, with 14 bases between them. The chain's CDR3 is CASSIIGPRDNQPQHF. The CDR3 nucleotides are TGTGCCAGTAGTATAATCGGGCCCAGGGACAATCAGCCCCAGCATTTT.

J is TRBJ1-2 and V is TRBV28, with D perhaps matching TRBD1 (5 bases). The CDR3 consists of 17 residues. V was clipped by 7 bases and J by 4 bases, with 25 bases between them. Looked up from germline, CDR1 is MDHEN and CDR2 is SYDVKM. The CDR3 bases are TGTGCCAGCACCCTGCCGGGGGGGGGAAGTCTAGGCTATGGCTACACCTTC. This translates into CASTLPGGGSLGYGYTF.

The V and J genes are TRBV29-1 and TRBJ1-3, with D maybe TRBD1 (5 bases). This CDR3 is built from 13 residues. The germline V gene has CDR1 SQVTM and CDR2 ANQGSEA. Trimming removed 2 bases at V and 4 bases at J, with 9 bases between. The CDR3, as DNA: TGCAGCGTTGAAAGGGGCGGCGGAAACACCATATATTTT. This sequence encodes CSVERGGGNTIYF.

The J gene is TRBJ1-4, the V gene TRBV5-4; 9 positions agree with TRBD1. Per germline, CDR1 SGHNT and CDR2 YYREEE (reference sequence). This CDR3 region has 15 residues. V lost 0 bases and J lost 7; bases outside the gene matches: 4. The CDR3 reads CASSLDRGRSEKLFF. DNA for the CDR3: TGTGCCAGCAGCTTGGACAGGGGGCGGAGTGAAAAACTGTTTTTT.

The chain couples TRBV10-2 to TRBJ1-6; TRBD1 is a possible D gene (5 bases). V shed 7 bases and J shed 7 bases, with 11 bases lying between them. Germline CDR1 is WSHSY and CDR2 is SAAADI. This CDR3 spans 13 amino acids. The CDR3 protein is CASTRGENSPLHF. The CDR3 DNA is TGCGCCAGCACCCGGGGGGAAAATTCACCCCTCCACTTT.

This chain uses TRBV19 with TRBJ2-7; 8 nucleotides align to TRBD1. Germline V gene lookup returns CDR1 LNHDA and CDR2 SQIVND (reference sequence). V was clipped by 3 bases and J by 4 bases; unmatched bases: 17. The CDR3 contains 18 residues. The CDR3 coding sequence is TGTGCCAGTAGTATTGGGTATTTTGACAGGGGAAGAAGTTACGAGCAGTACTTC. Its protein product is CASSIGYFDRGRSYEQYF.

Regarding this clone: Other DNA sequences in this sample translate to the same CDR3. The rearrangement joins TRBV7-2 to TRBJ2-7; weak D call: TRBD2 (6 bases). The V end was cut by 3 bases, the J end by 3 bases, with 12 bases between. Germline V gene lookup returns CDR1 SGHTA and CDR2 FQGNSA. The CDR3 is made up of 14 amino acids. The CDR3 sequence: CASSLLRGNYEQYF. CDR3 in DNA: TGTGCCAGCAGCTTGCTTCGGGGGAACTACGAGCAGTACTTC.

The CDR3 DNA sequence: TGCGCCAGCAGCTTGGCCGGCGGGCAAGCCTACGAGCAGTACTTC. As protein: CASSLAGGQAYEQYF. The V and J genes are TRBV5-1 and TRBJ2-7; the D gene is possibly TRBD2 (5 bases). This CDR3 has 15 residues. Per germline, CDR1 SGHRS and CDR2 YFSETQ. Trimming removed 0 bases from V and 2 bases from J, with 12 bases in between.

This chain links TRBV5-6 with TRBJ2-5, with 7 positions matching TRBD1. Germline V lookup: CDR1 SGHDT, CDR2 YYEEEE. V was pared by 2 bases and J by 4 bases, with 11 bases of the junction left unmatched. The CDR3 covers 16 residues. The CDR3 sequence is CASSFFSTGRRETQYF. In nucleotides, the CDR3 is TGTGCCAGCAGCTTTTTTTCGACAGGGCGAAGAGAGACCCAGTACTTC.

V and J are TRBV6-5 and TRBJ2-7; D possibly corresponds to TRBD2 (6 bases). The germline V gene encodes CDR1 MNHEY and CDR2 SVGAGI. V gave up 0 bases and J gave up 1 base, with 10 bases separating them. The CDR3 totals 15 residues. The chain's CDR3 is CASSYSHSGSYEQYF. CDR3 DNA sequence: TGTGCCAGCAGTTACTCACATAGCGGATCCTACGAGCAGTACTTC.

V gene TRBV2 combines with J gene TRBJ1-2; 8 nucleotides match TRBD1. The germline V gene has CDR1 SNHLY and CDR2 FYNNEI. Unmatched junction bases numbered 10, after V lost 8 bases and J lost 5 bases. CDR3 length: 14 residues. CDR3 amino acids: CASAKTGVDYGYTF. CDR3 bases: TGTGCCAGCGCCAAGACAGGGGTTGATTATGGCTACACCTTC.

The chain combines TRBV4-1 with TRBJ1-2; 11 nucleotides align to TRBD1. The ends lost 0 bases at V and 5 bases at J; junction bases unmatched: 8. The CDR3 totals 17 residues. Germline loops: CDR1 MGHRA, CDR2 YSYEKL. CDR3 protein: CASSQDGQGATFYGYTF. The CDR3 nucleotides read TGCGCCAGCAGCCAAGACGGACAGGGGGCAACTTTTTATGGCTACACCTTC.

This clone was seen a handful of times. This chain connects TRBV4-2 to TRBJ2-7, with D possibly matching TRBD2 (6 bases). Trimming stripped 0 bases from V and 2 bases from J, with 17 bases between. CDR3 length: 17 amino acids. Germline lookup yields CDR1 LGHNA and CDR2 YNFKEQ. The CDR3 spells CASSQDVVTLATYEQYF. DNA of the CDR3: TGTGCCAGCAGCCAAGACGTCGTGACCCTAGCGACCTACGAGCAGTACTTC.

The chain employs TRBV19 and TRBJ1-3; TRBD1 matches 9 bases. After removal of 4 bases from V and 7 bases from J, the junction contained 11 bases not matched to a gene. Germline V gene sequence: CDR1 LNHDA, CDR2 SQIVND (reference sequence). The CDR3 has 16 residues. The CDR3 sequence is CASSTPRDRVGNTIYF. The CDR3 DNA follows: TGTGCCAGTAGTACGCCCCGGGACAGGGTCGGCAACACCATATATTTT.

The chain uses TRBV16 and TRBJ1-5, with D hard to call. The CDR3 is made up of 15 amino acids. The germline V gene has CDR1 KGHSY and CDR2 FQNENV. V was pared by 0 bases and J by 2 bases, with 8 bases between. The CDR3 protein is CASSQSRARNQPQHF. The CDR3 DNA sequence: TGTGCCAGCAGCCAATCGCGCGCCCGCAATCAGCCCCAGCATTTT.

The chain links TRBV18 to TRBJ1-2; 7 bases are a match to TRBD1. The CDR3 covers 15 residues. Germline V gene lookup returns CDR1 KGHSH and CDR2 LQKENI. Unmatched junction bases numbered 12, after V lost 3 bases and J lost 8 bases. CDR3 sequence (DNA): TGTGCCAGCTCACCGGTTCGCACAGGGGACGGCGGCTACACCTTC. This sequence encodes CASSPVRTGDGGYTF.

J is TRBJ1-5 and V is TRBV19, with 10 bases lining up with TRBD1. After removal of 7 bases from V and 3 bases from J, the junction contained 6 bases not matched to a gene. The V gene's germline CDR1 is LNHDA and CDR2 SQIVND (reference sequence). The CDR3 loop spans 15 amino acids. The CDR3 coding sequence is TGTGCCAGTAACCCGGGACAGGGGCACAATCAGCCCCAGCATTTT. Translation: CASNPGQGHNQPQHF.

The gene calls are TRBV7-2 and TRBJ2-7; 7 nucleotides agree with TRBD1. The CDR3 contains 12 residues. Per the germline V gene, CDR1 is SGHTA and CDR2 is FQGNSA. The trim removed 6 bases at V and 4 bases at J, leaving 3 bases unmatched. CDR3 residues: CASSIQGYEQYF. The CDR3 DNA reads TGTGCCAGCAGTATACAGGGGTACGAGCAGTACTTC.

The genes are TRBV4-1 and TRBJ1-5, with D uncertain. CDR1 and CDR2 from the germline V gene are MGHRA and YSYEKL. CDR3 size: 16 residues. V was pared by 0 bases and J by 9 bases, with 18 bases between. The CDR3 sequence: CASSQDRGSGGGPQHF. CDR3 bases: TGCGCCAGCAGCCAAGATAGAGGGTCAGGAGGCGGGCCCCAGCATTTT.

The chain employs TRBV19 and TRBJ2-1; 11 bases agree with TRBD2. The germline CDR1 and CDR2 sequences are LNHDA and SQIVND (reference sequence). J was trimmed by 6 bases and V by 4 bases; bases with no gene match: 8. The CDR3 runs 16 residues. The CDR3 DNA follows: TGTGCCAGTAGTACCCCCCTAGCGGGAGGCCTCAATGAGCAGTTCTTC. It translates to CASSTPLAGGLNEQFF.

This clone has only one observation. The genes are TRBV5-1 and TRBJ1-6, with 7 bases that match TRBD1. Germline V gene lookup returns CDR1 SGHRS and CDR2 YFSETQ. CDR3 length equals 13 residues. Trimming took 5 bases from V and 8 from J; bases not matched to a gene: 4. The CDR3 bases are TGCGCCAGCAGAGGACAGGAGGATTCACCCCTCCACTTT. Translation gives CASRGQEDSPLHF.

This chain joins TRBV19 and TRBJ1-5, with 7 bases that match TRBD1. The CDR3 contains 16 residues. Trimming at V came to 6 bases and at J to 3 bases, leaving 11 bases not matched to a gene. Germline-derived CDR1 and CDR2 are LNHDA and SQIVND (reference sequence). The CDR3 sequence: CASSQRLQGTNQPQHF. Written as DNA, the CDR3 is TGTGCCAGTAGCCAACGGTTACAGGGGACCAATCAGCCCCAGCATTTT.

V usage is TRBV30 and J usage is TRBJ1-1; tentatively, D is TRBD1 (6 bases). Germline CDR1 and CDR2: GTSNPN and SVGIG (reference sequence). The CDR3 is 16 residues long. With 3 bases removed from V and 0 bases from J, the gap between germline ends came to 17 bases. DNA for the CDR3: TGTGCCTGGAGCGGCGTGGGGGGGGCGATGAACACTGAAGCTTTCTTT. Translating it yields CAWSGVGGAMNTEAFF. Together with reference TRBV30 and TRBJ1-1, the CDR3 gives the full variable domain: SQTIHQWPATLVQPVGSPLSLECTVEGTSNPNLYWYRQAAGRGLQLLFYSVGIGQISSEVPQNLSASRPQDRQFILSSKKLLLSDSGFYLCAWSGVGGAMNTEAFFGQGTRLTVV.

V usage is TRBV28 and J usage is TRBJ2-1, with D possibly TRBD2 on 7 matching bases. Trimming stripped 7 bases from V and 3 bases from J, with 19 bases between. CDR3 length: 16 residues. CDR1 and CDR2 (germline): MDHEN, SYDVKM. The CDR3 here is CASKLGGEEYYNEQFF. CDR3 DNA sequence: TGTGCCAGCAAACTAGGGGGGGAGGAGTACTACAATGAGCAGTTCTTC.

CDR3 sequence: CASSLNRPTYNEQFF. CDR3 coding DNA: TGCGCCAGCAGCTTAAACAGGCCTACCTACAATGAGCAGTTCTTC. This rearrangement joins TRBV5-1 to TRBJ2-1; tentatively, D is TRBD1 (5 bases). With 2 bases removed from V and 2 bases from J, the gap between germline ends came to 11 bases. The CDR3 contains 15 residues. Germline loops: CDR1 SGHRS, CDR2 YFSETQ.

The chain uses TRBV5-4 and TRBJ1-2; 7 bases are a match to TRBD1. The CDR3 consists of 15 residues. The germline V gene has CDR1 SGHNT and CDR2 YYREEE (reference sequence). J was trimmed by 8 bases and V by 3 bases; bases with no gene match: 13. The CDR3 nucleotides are TGTGCCAGCAGCTCCGGGACAGAGAGCTTGCTAGGCTACACCTTC. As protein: CASSSGTESLLGYTF.

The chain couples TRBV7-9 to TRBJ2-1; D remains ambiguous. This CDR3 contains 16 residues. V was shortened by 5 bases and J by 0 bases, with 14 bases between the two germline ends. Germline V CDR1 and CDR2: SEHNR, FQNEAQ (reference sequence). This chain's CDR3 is CASSDLAESSYNEQFF. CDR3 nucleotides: TGTGCCAGCAGCGACCTCGCGGAGAGCTCCTACAATGAGCAGTTCTTC.